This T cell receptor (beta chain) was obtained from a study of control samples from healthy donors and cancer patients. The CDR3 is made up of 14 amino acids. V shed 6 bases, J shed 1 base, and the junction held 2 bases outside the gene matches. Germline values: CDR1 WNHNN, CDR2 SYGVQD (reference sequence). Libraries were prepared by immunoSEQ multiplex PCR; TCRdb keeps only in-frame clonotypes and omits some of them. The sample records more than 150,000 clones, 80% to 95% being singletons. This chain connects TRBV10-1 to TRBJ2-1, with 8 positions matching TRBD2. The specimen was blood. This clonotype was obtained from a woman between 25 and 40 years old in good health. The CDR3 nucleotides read TGCGCCAGCAGCGGGAGGGGTTCCTACAATGAGCAGTTCTTC. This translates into CASSGRGSYNEQFF.